These 25 T cell receptor beta chains were sequenced from one sample in a study of T cell responses to AZD1222 COVID-19 vaccine. Clones were read by immunoSEQ multiplex PCR, and TCRdb kept only the in-frame ones, dropping some. The table records approximately 190,000 clones, approximately 90% of them present only once. Sequencing used peripheral blood, obtained on day 0 of AZD1222 vaccination. The receptors here all came from an adult in good health.

The V call is TRBV20-1, the J call TRBJ2-7; 7 bases fit TRBD2. CDR3 length equals 15 residues. Per germline, CDR1 DFQATT and CDR2 SNEGSKA (reference sequence). V lost 3 bases and J lost 2; bases outside the gene matches: 10. CDR3 in amino acids: CSASRATAGAYEQYF. The CDR3 coding sequence is TGCAGTGCTAGTCGGGCTACGGCGGGAGCCTACGAGCAGTACTTC.

This clone was detected only once. Other DNA sequences in this specimen translate into the identical CDR3. The rearrangement uses TRBV9 and TRBJ1-5, with 8 bases identical to TRBD1. The germline V gene encodes CDR1 SGDLS and CDR2 YYNGEE. CDR3 size: 15 residues. With 2 bases clipped from V and 4 bases from J, the junction kept 5 bases outside the gene matches. The CDR3 bases are TGTGCCAGCAGCGTCGGACAGGGTGGTAATCAGCCCCAGCATTTT. This sequence encodes CASSVGQGGNQPQHF.

On this clone itself: Other DNA sequences in the same sample also yield this CDR3. Here the CDR3 reads CASSVGQATYEQYF. In nucleotides, the CDR3 is TGTGCCAGCAGCGTAGGGCAGGCGACCTACGAGCAGTACTTC. V and J are TRBV9 and TRBJ2-7; D is uncertain. Trimming stripped 0 bases from V and 2 bases from J, with 9 bases between. The germline gives CDR1 SGDLS, CDR2 YYNGEE. CDR3 length equals 14 residues.

The V gene is TRBV2, the J gene TRBJ2-7; no reliable D call. This CDR3 has 13 amino acids. Germline V gene lookup returns CDR1 SNHLY and CDR2 FYNNEI. Trimming shortened V by 7 bases and J by 3 bases, and 13 bases separated the two germline ends. The CDR3 is CASMGDELYEQYF. The CDR3, as DNA: TGTGCCAGCATGGGTGACGAACTCTACGAGCAGTACTTC.

In this sample, this clone turned up once. The V call is TRBV27, the J call TRBJ1-2; D gene uncertain. Germline CDR1 and CDR2: MNHEY and SMNVEV (reference sequence). CDR3 length: 13 residues. Trimming took 4 bases from V and 0 from J, leaving 6 bases between them. CDR3 nucleotides: TGTGCCAGCAGTTCCGGAGCTAACTATGGCTACACCTTC. It codes for CASSSGANYGYTF.

The rearrangement links TRBV18 to TRBJ2-1; D possibly corresponds to TRBD2 (5 bases). Germline V gene data show CDR1 as KGHSH and CDR2 as LQKENI. Between the trimmed V and J ends, which lost 3 bases and 7 bases, there was a span of 10 bases. The CDR3 has 13 amino acids. The CDR3 is CASSPTSGNEQFF. CDR3 DNA: TGTGCCAGCTCACCTACCTCGGGAAATGAGCAGTTCTTC.

V usage is TRBV27 and J usage is TRBJ2-3; D is unclear. V shed 2 bases and J shed 6 bases, with 9 bases lying between them. The CDR3 is 13 residues long. Germline V CDR1 and CDR2: MNHEY, SMNVEV (reference sequence). The CDR3: CASSLVWMDTQYF. The CDR3 DNA reads as TGTGCCAGCAGTTTAGTTTGGATGGATACGCAGTATTTT.

Details on this clone: Other DNA sequences from this sample encode an identical CDR3 as well. The rearrangement uses TRBV18 and TRBJ1-1, with D possibly TRBD1 on 6 matching bases. The length of the CDR3 is 13 residues. Trimming cost V 3 bases and J 4 bases, with 9 bases left between them. Germline V lookup: CDR1 KGHSH, CDR2 LQKENI. In DNA form, the CDR3 reads TGTGCCAGCTCACCCGAAGGGGGCACTGAAGCTTTCTTT. This codes for CASSPEGGTEAFF.

This clone was detected once. The chain joins TRBV7-2 to TRBJ2-7; D may match TRBD1 or TRBD2 (5 bases each). The CDR3 sequence is 17 residues long. Germline V gene sequence: CDR1 SGHTA, CDR2 FQGNSA. V gave up 2 bases and J gave up 1 base, with 18 bases separating them. Here the CDR3 reads CASSLRGVGVGSYEQYF. In nucleotides, the CDR3 is TGTGCCAGCAGCTTAAGGGGTGTGGGAGTAGGTTCCTACGAGCAGTACTTC.

V is TRBV7-9 and J is TRBJ1-1, with 8 nucleotides matching TRBD1. The CDR3 consists of 13 residues. Germline CDR1 SEHNR, CDR2 FQNEAQ (reference sequence). The trim removed 10 bases at V and 5 bases at J, leaving 9 bases unmatched. The CDR3 is CATMTGAGTEAFF. The CDR3 region has the DNA TGTGCCACCATGACAGGGGCTGGGACTGAAGCTTTCTTT.

The rearrangement joins TRBV29-1 to TRBJ1-2; D gene ambiguous. V lost 0 bases and J lost 2, with 16 bases in between. Germline-derived CDR1 and CDR2 are SQVTM and ANQGSEA. The CDR3 runs to 16 residues. This chain's CDR3 is CSVEDPEGTPNYGYTF. The CDR3 DNA is TGCAGCGTTGAAGATCCTGAGGGAACTCCAAACTATGGCTACACCTTC.

V gene TRBV6-2 or TRBV6-3 combines with J gene TRBJ2-1, with a weak D call TRBD1 (5 bases). Looked up from germline, CDR1 is MNHEY and CDR2 is SVGEGT. The CDR3 is 15 residues long. The germline V and J ends were trimmed by 3 bases and 0 bases, with 9 bases remaining between them. CDR3 sequence: CASSYRRDSYNEQFF. CDR3 nucleotides: TGTGCCAGCAGTTATCGCAGGGACTCCTACAATGAGCAGTTCTTC.

The chain combines TRBV11-2 with TRBJ2-2; 9 bases fit TRBD2. V gave up 4 bases and J gave up 6 bases; unmatched junction bases: 12. The length of the CDR3 is 17 residues. CDR1 and CDR2 (germline): SGHAT, FQNNGV. The CDR3 loop is CASSSRGGGGAAGELFF. The CDR3 nucleotides read TGTGCCAGCAGCTCTAGAGGTGGCGGGGGGGCCGCCGGGGAGCTGTTTTTT.

The chain couples TRBV11-2 to TRBJ2-2, with 9 positions matching TRBD1. The CDR3 loop spans 16 amino acids. Germline V gene sequence: CDR1 SGHAT, CDR2 FQNNGV. V lost 4 bases to trimming and J lost 5 bases; unmatched junction nucleotides: 8. The CDR3 spells CASSSRTGDRTGELFF. CDR3 nucleotides: TGTGCCAGCAGCTCAAGGACAGGGGATCGAACCGGGGAGCTGTTTTTT.

This chain uses TRBV7-9 with TRBJ2-7; a possible D gene is TRBD2 (5 bases). CDR1 is SEHNR, CDR2 FQNEAQ, per germline (reference sequence). The ends were cut back, 2 bases at V and 3 bases at J, with 8 bases in the middle. The CDR3 loop spans 13 amino acids. The CDR3 sequence: CASSLLSDYEQYF. Written as DNA, the CDR3 is TGTGCCAGCAGCTTACTTAGCGACTACGAGCAGTACTTC.

This chain joins TRBV13 and TRBJ1-1, with no clear D. The CDR3 loop spans 12 amino acids. Germline loops: CDR1 PRHDT, CDR2 FYEKMQ (reference sequence). The V end was cut by 0 bases, the J end by 4 bases, with 3 bases between. This CDR3 reads CASSLGTTEAFF. The CDR3 DNA sequence: TGTGCCAGCAGCTTAGGTACCACTGAAGCTTTCTTT. Full variable domain (remainder filled in from reference TRBV13 and TRBJ1-1): AAGVIQSPRHLIKEKRETATLKCYPIPRHDTVYWYQQGPGQDPQFLISFYEKMQSDKGSIPDRFSAQQFSDYHSELNMSSLELGDSALYFCASSLGTTEAFFGQGTRLTVV.

This clone was picked up one time. The J gene is TRBJ2-7, the V gene TRBV7-9; a possible D gene is TRBD1 (5 bases). Looked up from germline, CDR1 is SEHNR and CDR2 is FQNEAQ (reference sequence). V lost 5 bases and J 2 bases, leaving 19 bases between the germline ends. This CDR3 has 16 amino acids. This CDR3 is CASSPKTDISAYEQYF. CDR3 nucleotide sequence: TGTGCCAGCAGCCCAAAGACAGATATTTCGGCCTACGAGCAGTACTTC. The whole variable domain, remainder taken from reference TRBV7-9 and TRBJ2-7, is DTGVSQNPRHKITKRGQNVTFRCDPISEHNRLYWYRQTLGQGPEFLTYFQNEAQLEKSRLLSDRFSAERPKGSFSTLEIQRTEQGDSAMYLCASSPKTDISAYEQYFGPGTRLTVT.

The V gene is TRBV7-6, the J gene TRBJ2-2; D is possibly TRBD1 or TRBD2 (5 bases each). Trimming left V 7 bases short and J 7 bases short, with 22 bases between. This CDR3 is 16 amino acids long. Germline values: CDR1 SGHVS, CDR2 FNYEAQ. CDR3 in DNA: TGTGCCAGCAATAACCATGGGACCGCAGGCAACGGGGAGCTGTTTTTT. It is translated as CASNNHGTAGNGELFF.

The J gene is TRBJ2-1, the V gene TRBV7-9, with 8 bases aligning to TRBD1. Trimming at V came to 4 bases and at J to 5 bases, leaving 7 bases not matched to a gene. The CDR3 length is 15 residues. The germline V gene has CDR1 SEHNR and CDR2 FQNEAQ (reference sequence). The CDR3 is CASSYLRGPDNEQFF. CDR3 coding DNA: TGTGCCAGCAGCTATCTCAGGGGGCCGGACAATGAGCAGTTCTTC.

The chain has TRBV13 and TRBJ2-2; 8 bases are a match to TRBD1. CDR1 and CDR2 (germline): PRHDT, FYEKMQ (reference sequence). Trimming at V came to 0 bases and at J to 1 base, leaving 4 bases not matched to a gene. The CDR3 runs to 17 residues. The CDR3 here is CASSLGLGQGNTGELFF. The CDR3 coding sequence is TGTGCCAGCAGCTTAGGCCTTGGACAGGGGAACACCGGGGAGCTGTTTTTT.

The sample holds one count of this clone. V usage is TRBV29-1 and J usage is TRBJ2-7; possible D gene TRBD2, 7 bases. Trimming removed 6 bases at V and 5 bases at J, with 11 bases between. Germline V lookup: CDR1 SQVTM, CDR2 ANQGSEA. The CDR3 is 11 amino acids. In DNA, the CDR3 is TGCAGCGTCGGAGGGGGGGACGAGCAGTACTTC. It is translated as CSVGGGDEQYF.

The chain joins TRBV10-3 to TRBJ2-5; TRBD1 matches at 9 bases. CDR1 ENHRY and CDR2 SYGVKD come from the germline V gene. CDR3 length: 15 residues. V dropped 5 bases and J dropped 4; count of bases not matched to a gene: 8. The CDR3 sequence is CAISIPGQGGETQYF. In DNA form, the CDR3 reads TGTGCCATCAGTATACCGGGACAGGGAGGAGAGACCCAGTACTTC.

This clone was seen only once. J is TRBJ2-7 and V is TRBV29-1; possibly TRBD2 for D (6 bases). The CDR3 sequence is 13 residues long. The germline V gene has CDR1 SQVTM and CDR2 ANQGSEA. V gave up 4 bases and J gave up 1 base, with 11 bases separating them. The CDR3: CSVGGRESYEQYF. The CDR3 DNA follows: TGCAGCGTTGGGGGCCGGGAGTCCTACGAGCAGTACTTC.

This chain links TRBV4-3 with TRBJ2-1, with a tentative D call TRBD1 (5 bases). The CDR3 is made up of 14 amino acids. CDR1 and CDR2 (germline): LGHNA, YSLEER. Trimming pared 1 base from V and 7 bases from J, leaving 11 bases between. CDR3 nucleotides: TGCGCCAGCAGCCAAGTTATAGGGGTTAATGAGCAGTTCTTC. Translating it yields CASSQVIGVNEQFF.

In this sample, this clone turned up once. This sequence joins TRBV6-5 and TRBJ2-7; unclear D gene. The CDR3 runs 13 residues. Germline values: CDR1 MNHEY, CDR2 SVGAGI. V was clipped by 2 bases and J by 1 base, with 6 bases between them. The CDR3 region is CASSYRQSYEQYF. The CDR3 coding sequence is TGTGCCAGCAGTTACCGGCAGTCCTACGAGCAGTACTTC.